These T cell receptor beta chains were read from a single sample in a study of shared clonotypes between healthy human individuals. TCRdb's table, derived via immunoSEQ multiplex PCR, lists solely in-frame clones and lacks some. The table lists some 2,500,000 clones, roughly 90% of them singletons. The sample taken for sequencing was naive CD4+ T cells from PBMCs. The origin of the receptors is a man younger than 35 in good health. Some clones in this sample may be carry-over from other donors' samples. CDR3s include the opening cysteine and the closing phenylalanine or tryptophan. Each record gives: J gene, clone size, V gene, D gene, CDR3 protein, CDR3 DNA. The D gene is left open where the match is weak. Only part of the rows carry a size: once, few, many, or a class if the clone is expanded.

j_gene: TRBJ1-3; abundance: NA; v_gene: TRBV11-2; d_gene: NA; CDR3aa: CASSIRGQSSGNTIYF; CDR3nt: TGTGCCAGCAGCATACGGGGTCAGAGCTCTGGAAACACCATATATTTT
j_gene: TRBJ1-4; abundance: NA; v_gene: TRBV19; d_gene: TRBD1; CDR3aa: CASSTTGLANEKLFF; CDR3nt: TGTGCCAGTAGTACGACAGGGTTGGCTAATGAAAAACTGTTTTTT
j_gene: TRBJ1-2; abundance: NA; v_gene: TRBV7-3; d_gene: NA; CDR3aa: CASSLGGRANYGYTF; CDR3nt: TGTGCCAGCAGCTTAGGGGGGAGAGCTAACTATGGCTACACCTTC
j_gene: TRBJ1-5; abundance: once; v_gene: TRBV19; d_gene: TRBD1; CDR3aa: CASSRDSRYQPQHF; CDR3nt: TGTGCCAGTAGTAGGGACAGCAGATATCAGCCCCAGCATTTT
j_gene: TRBJ2-1; abundance: NA; v_gene: TRBV5-1; d_gene: NA; CDR3aa: CASSLALAPMYNEQFF; CDR3nt: TGCGCCAGCAGCTTGGCCTTGGCTCCTATGTACAATGAGCAGTTCTTC
j_gene: TRBJ2-1; abundance: once; v_gene: TRBV7-3; d_gene: NA; CDR3aa: CASSLYSGSEQFF; CDR3nt: TGTGCCAGCAGCTTATACAGTGGTAGTGAGCAGTTCTTC
j_gene: TRBJ2-5; abundance: once; v_gene: TRBV5-1; d_gene: TRBD2; CDR3aa: CASSAPGLAGVGRETQYF; CDR3nt: TGCGCCAGCAGCGCTCCGGGACTAGCGGGAGTAGGTCGAGAGACCCAGTACTTC
j_gene: TRBJ2-1; abundance: NA; v_gene: TRBV2; d_gene: NA; CDR3aa: CASSEARDEQFF; CDR3nt: TGTGCCAGCAGTGAAGCGCGGGATGAGCAGTTCTTC
j_gene: TRBJ2-5; abundance: NA; v_gene: TRBV5-4; d_gene: NA; CDR3aa: CASSQEGLRETQYF; CDR3nt: TGTGCCAGCAGCCAGGAGGGCCTTCGGGAGACCCAGTACTTC
j_gene: TRBJ2-3; abundance: NA; v_gene: TRBV30; d_gene: NA; CDR3aa: CAWRLLRDSSTDTQYF; CDR3nt: TGTGCCTGGAGATTACTCCGGGACTCAAGCACAGATACGCAGTATTTT
j_gene: TRBJ1-5; abundance: NA; v_gene: TRBV6-6; d_gene: NA; CDR3aa: CASSYRVEEQPQHF; CDR3nt: TGTGCCAGCAGTTACCGGGTGGAGGAACAGCCCCAGCATTTT
j_gene: TRBJ2-4; abundance: NA; v_gene: TRBV18; d_gene: NA; CDR3aa: CASSPARSQALAKNIQYF; CDR3nt: TGTGCCAGCTCACCCGCGAGGTCTCAGGCGCTAGCCAAAAACATTCAGTACTTC
j_gene: TRBJ2-1; abundance: NA; v_gene: TRBV28; d_gene: TRBD2; CDR3aa: CASTALLGLAGGEQFF; CDR3nt: TGTGCCAGCACCGCTCTGCTGGGACTAGCGGGAGGTGAGCAGTTCTTC
j_gene: TRBJ1-3; abundance: NA; v_gene: TRBV9; d_gene: TRBD1; CDR3aa: CASSATSGQGGSGNTIYF; CDR3nt: TGTGCCAGCAGCGCAACTTCGGGACAGGGAGGAAGTGGAAACACCATATATTTT
j_gene: TRBJ2-7; abundance: NA; v_gene: TRBV27; d_gene: TRBD1; CDR3aa: CASSSSGGKYEQYF; CDR3nt: TGTGCCAGCAGTTCCTCAGGGGGCAAGTACGAGCAGTACTTC
j_gene: TRBJ2-5; abundance: NA; v_gene: TRBV7-3; d_gene: TRBD1; CDR3aa: CASSRGGQGPETQYF; CDR3nt: TGTGCCAGCAGCCGTGGGGGACAGGGCCCAGAGACCCAGTACTTC
j_gene: TRBJ2-7; abundance: NA; v_gene: TRBV27; d_gene: TRBD2; CDR3aa: CASSFGWGGRANEQYF; CDR3nt: TGTGCCAGCAGTTTCGGGTGGGGCGGGAGGGCCAACGAGCAGTACTTC
j_gene: TRBJ1-3; abundance: NA; v_gene: TRBV28; d_gene: NA; CDR3aa: CASQKRRGSSSGNTIYF; CDR3nt: TGTGCCAGCCAAAAACGGAGGGGGTCCTCCTCTGGAAACACCATATATTTT
j_gene: TRBJ2-3; abundance: NA; v_gene: TRBV11-3; d_gene: NA; CDR3aa: CASSLGDVYAADTQYF; CDR3nt: TGTGCCAGCAGCTTAGGCGACGTCTACGCGGCGGATACGCAGTATTTT
j_gene: TRBJ2-3; abundance: NA; v_gene: TRBV5-4; d_gene: TRBD2; CDR3aa: CASSLPGTRTDTQYF; CDR3nt: TGTGCCAGCAGCCTCCCCGGGACTAGAACAGATACGCAGTATTTT
j_gene: TRBJ1-3; abundance: NA; v_gene: TRBV7-9; d_gene: TRBD1; CDR3aa: CASSFSGTGLGNTIYF; CDR3nt: TGTGCCAGCAGCTTTTCCGGGACAGGGTTGGGAAACACCATATATTTT
j_gene: TRBJ2-3; abundance: NA; v_gene: TRBV10-3; d_gene: NA; CDR3aa: CAISEGTSTQYF; CDR3nt: TGTGCCATCAGTGAGGGGACATCTACGCAGTATTTT
j_gene: TRBJ1-2; abundance: once; v_gene: TRBV11-2; d_gene: NA; CDR3aa: CASSRPSLYGYTF; CDR3nt: TGTGCCAGCAGCCGGCCGTCTCTCTATGGCTACACCTTC
j_gene: TRBJ2-7; abundance: NA; v_gene: TRBV5-1; d_gene: TRBD2; CDR3aa: CASSLERESEQYF; CDR3nt: TGCGCCAGCAGCTTGGAGCGGGAGTCCGAGCAGTACTTC
j_gene: TRBJ1-5; abundance: NA; v_gene: TRBV2; d_gene: NA; CDR3aa: CASSEVTSRSAQHF; CDR3nt: TGTGCCAGCAGTGAAGTGACCTCTCGTTCGGCCCAGCATTTT
j_gene: TRBJ2-5; abundance: once; v_gene: TRBV5-1; d_gene: TRBD1; CDR3aa: CASSPPGGLETQYF; CDR3nt: TGCGCCAGCAGTCCCCCAGGGGGCCTTGAGACCCAGTACTTC
j_gene: TRBJ2-3; abundance: NA; v_gene: TRBV7-2; d_gene: NA; CDR3aa: CASSRDSTDTQYF; CDR3nt: TGTGCCAGCAGCCGGGACAGCACAGATACGCAGTATTTT
j_gene: TRBJ2-1; abundance: NA; v_gene: TRBV7-3; d_gene: TRBD1; CDR3aa: CASSLRDRGNEQFF; CDR3nt: TGTGCCAGCAGCTTAAGGGACAGGGGGAATGAGCAGTTCTTC
j_gene: TRBJ1-2; abundance: once; v_gene: TRBV7-9; d_gene: NA; CDR3aa: CASSPPGGPRSGYTF; CDR3nt: TGTGCCAGCAGCCCTCCGGGAGGGCCCCGTAGTGGCTACACCTTC
j_gene: TRBJ1-2; abundance: NA; v_gene: TRBV5-8; d_gene: TRBD1; CDR3aa: CASSPGTGTSGYTF; CDR3nt: TGTGCCAGCAGCCCCGGGACAGGGACGTCGGGCTACACCTTC
j_gene: TRBJ1-1; abundance: NA; v_gene: TRBV29-1; d_gene: TRBD1; CDR3aa: CSVAGGQGGTEAFF; CDR3nt: TGCAGCGTCGCGGGAGGACAGGGAGGGACTGAAGCTTTCTTT
j_gene: TRBJ2-1; abundance: NA; v_gene: TRBV18; d_gene: NA; CDR3aa: CASSSLSEGYNEQFF; CDR3nt: TGTGCCAGCTCGTCGCTTTCGGAGGGCTACAATGAGCAGTTCTTC
j_gene: TRBJ1-2; abundance: NA; v_gene: TRBV11-2; d_gene: NA; CDR3aa: CASSLSSGSPPAGYTF; CDR3nt: TGTGCCAGCAGCTTATCCTCGGGCAGCCCGCCGGCGGGCTACACCTTC
j_gene: TRBJ1-1; abundance: NA; v_gene: TRBV4-2; d_gene: NA; CDR3aa: CASSQDIRPIYRAFEVGTEAFF; CDR3nt: TGTGCCAGCAGCCAAGATATACGGCCGATCTACAGGGCCTTTGAGGTTGGAACTGAAGCTTTCTTT
j_gene: TRBJ2-5; abundance: once; v_gene: TRBV5-1; d_gene: TRBD1; CDR3aa: CASSGTEQETQYF; CDR3nt: TGCGCCAGCAGCGGGACAGAACAAGAGACCCAGTACTTC
j_gene: TRBJ2-1; abundance: NA; v_gene: TRBV23-1; d_gene: TRBD1; CDR3aa: CASSRLIGGLFGEQFF; CDR3nt: TGCGCCAGCAGTCGCCTGATAGGGGGCCTTTTTGGTGAGCAGTTCTTC
j_gene: TRBJ1-3; abundance: NA; v_gene: TRBV6-6; d_gene: NA; CDR3aa: CASSLGGAAPSNTIYF; CDR3nt: TGTGCCAGCAGCCTCGGGGGTGCAGCGCCGTCAAACACCATATATTTT
j_gene: TRBJ2-1; abundance: NA; v_gene: TRBV18; d_gene: TRBD2; CDR3aa: CASSPGGSVYNEQFF; CDR3nt: TGTGCCAGCTCACCGGGCGGGAGCGTGTACAATGAGCAGTTCTTC
j_gene: TRBJ2-1; abundance: once; v_gene: TRBV28; d_gene: TRBD2; CDR3aa: CASSSPGSTSGRFNEQFF; CDR3nt: TGTGCCAGCAGCTCCCCGGGATCGACTAGCGGGAGGTTCAATGAGCAGTTCTTC
j_gene: TRBJ2-7; abundance: NA; v_gene: TRBV7-9; d_gene: NA; CDR3aa: CASSTTGIHEQYF; CDR3nt: TGTGCCAGCAGCACGACAGGAATCCACGAGCAGTACTTC
j_gene: TRBJ2-7; abundance: NA; v_gene: TRBV7-3; d_gene: NA; CDR3aa: CASSLQGGDEQYF; CDR3nt: TGTGCCAGCAGCCTCCAGGGGGGCGACGAGCAGTACTTC
j_gene: TRBJ2-2; abundance: NA; v_gene: TRBV7-8; d_gene: NA; CDR3aa: CASSLAVGGAGELFF; CDR3nt: TGTGCCAGCAGCTTAGCGGTTGGTGGCGCCGGGGAGCTGTTTTTT
j_gene: TRBJ2-7; abundance: NA; v_gene: TRBV5-1; d_gene: NA; CDR3aa: CASSLLASSSYEQYF; CDR3nt: TGCGCCAGCAGCTTGTTAGCGTCTAGCTCCTACGAGCAGTACTTC
j_gene: TRBJ2-7; abundance: once; v_gene: TRBV28; d_gene: TRBD1; CDR3aa: CASSLTGNFREQYF; CDR3nt: TGTGCCAGCAGTTTGACAGGGAACTTTCGCGAGCAGTACTTC
j_gene: TRBJ1-5; abundance: few; v_gene: TRBV2; d_gene: NA; CDR3aa: CASSAGSNQPQHF; CDR3nt: TGTGCCAGCAGTGCGGGGTCCAATCAGCCCCAGCATTTT
j_gene: TRBJ1-5; abundance: NA; v_gene: TRBV7-8; d_gene: NA; CDR3aa: CASSLFPGNGNQPQHF; CDR3nt: TGTGCCAGCAGCTTATTTCCGGGAAACGGCAATCAGCCCCAGCATTTT
j_gene: TRBJ1-3; abundance: NA; v_gene: TRBV14; d_gene: NA; CDR3aa: CASSDMLGNTIYF; CDR3nt: TGTGCCAGCAGCGATATGCTTGGAAACACCATATATTTT
j_gene: TRBJ2-3; abundance: NA; v_gene: TRBV2; d_gene: TRBD2; CDR3aa: CASSALAGFSTDTQYF; CDR3nt: TGTGCCAGCAGTGCCCTAGCGGGGTTTAGCACAGATACGCAGTATTTT
j_gene: TRBJ2-7; abundance: NA; v_gene: TRBV5-8; d_gene: TRBD1; CDR3aa: CASSTQQGSEQYF; CDR3nt: TGTGCCAGCAGCACCCAACAGGGGTCCGAGCAGTACTTC
j_gene: TRBJ2-2; abundance: NA; v_gene: TRBV5-1; d_gene: NA; CDR3aa: CASSGRDIGNGELFF; CDR3nt: TGCGCCAGCAGCGGACGGGACATTGGGAACGGGGAGCTGTTTTTT
j_gene: TRBJ2-2; abundance: once; v_gene: TRBV28; d_gene: NA; CDR3aa: CASSLNGVANTGELFF; CDR3nt: TGTGCCAGCAGTTTAAATGGGGTAGCGAACACCGGGGAGCTGTTTTTT